This TCR beta chain was sequenced for a study of blood T cell repertoires in COVID-19. Whole-study context: COVID-19 samples from acute and convalescent phases originated in the United States, Italy and Spain.

As handled by the study authors: From reference gene primer amplification, estimates of nucleated cell counts were derived. TCRdb's table, derived via immunoSEQ multiplex PCR, lists solely in-frame clones and lacks some. That table gives V, J and clone size, and the DNA gave D and trimming. The profile shows 25,000 or so clones, over 80% of them singletons. This TCR was recovered from a man between 65 and 80 years old with acute or convalescent COVID-19. Specimen: peripheral blood.

The CDR3 here is CASSFEGVGYTF. CDR3 DNA: TGTGCCAGCAGCTTTGAGGGGGTCGGCTACACCTTC. This chain joins TRBV11-2 and TRBJ1-2; weak D call: TRBD1 (6 bases). Germline V gene sequence: CDR1 SGHAT, CDR2 FQNNGV. This CDR3 comprises 12 residues. Between the trimmed V and J ends, which lost 3 bases and 8 bases, there was a span of 10 bases.